Included here is one TCR beta chain sequence, with context. What it binds is not known. 5'RACE primed at constant segments yielded TCR alpha and TCR beta cDNA libraries bearing sample barcodes and UMIs. TCRdb redid the calling of the 5' RACE reads with MiXCR, one entry per CDR3 protein. There are about 180,000 distinct CDR3 sequences in the sample; approximately 17% occur only once, and around 3.9% lies in the top ten. With 1 base removed from V and 6 bases from J, the gap between germline ends came to 8 bases. The length of the CDR3 is 13 residues. CDR1 LGHDT and CDR2 YNNKEL come from the germline V gene (reference sequence). These data belong to a study of T-cell memory formation after mild COVID-19. Whole-study findings and limits: Contracting CD4+ clones lay largely in CM and EM, with CD8+ ones residing in EMRA. The finding that pre-infection memory included some responding clones suggested that cross-reactive memory joined.

V gene TRBV3-1 combines with J gene TRBJ2-3; D gene uncertain. The material sequenced was PBMCs or a T cell subset sorted from them (not recorded which). This clonotype originated in a man between 18 and 35 years old who had mild COVID-19 (a few samples of this study predate the infection). Cell type and time point are not known. The CDR3: CASSQVPGDTQYF. The CDR3 DNA reads as TGTGCCAGCAGCCAAGTCCCCGGCGATACGCAGTATTTT.